The clone carrying this T cell receptor (beta chain) has just a few counts. These data come from a study of shared T cell receptors in the human thymus. Generated by immunoSEQ multiplex PCR, the TCRdb table keeps only in-frame clones and is missing some. Among approximately 490,000 clones listed, more than 75% were seen once. V was pared by 7 bases and J by 8 bases, with 12 bases of the junction left unmatched. Germline V gene sequence: CDR1 MDHEN, CDR2 SYDVKM. This CDR3 is 15 amino acids long. The sample was also linked to a second study, of human thymus T cells. That investigation notes: Samples came from healthy Finnish infants during open corrective cardiac surgery. Thymus was obtained from resections taken during corrective heart surgery.

The source is a boy younger than two with a congenital heart defect. Sequences were obtained from thymocytes. The chain joins TRBV28 to TRBJ1-2; the match to TRBD1 covers 11 bases. The DNA for the CDR3 is TGTGCCAGCACCGATGGTGGACAGGGGGCGTGGGGCTACACCTTC. It translates to CASTDGGQGAWGYTF.